This TCR beta chain was sequenced in a study of cytomegalovirus exposure and HLA in healthy donors. Study findings and constraints: A classifier reportedly called cytomegalovirus status with high sensitivity and specificity. Across donors, sequencing depth was assumed by presence/absence analyses to be roughly uniform. Earlier analysis looked at TCR beta V segments, and most were productive about 87% or about 30% of the time.

PCR was performed using 60 Vbeta and 13 Jbeta primers. TCRdb keeps only in-frame clones here, not all; method: immunoSEQ multiplex PCR. The sample includes some 96,000 clones, 64% seen only once; the top ten take roughly 3.2%. This clone was recorded a few times. Its antigen remains unknown. The receptor comes from a man in his fifties or sixties in good health and CMV-seronegative. Sequenced: PBMCs.

CDR3 DNA: TGTGCCAGCCAGACAGATAGTCACAAGACCCAGTACTTC. Amino acid sequence: CASQTDSHKTQYF. The V and J genes are TRBV10-3 and TRBJ2-5; D may be TRBD1 (5 bases). The germline V gene encodes CDR1 ENHRY and CDR2 SYGVKD. The CDR3 extends over 13 amino acids. Trimming took 10 bases from V and 6 from J, leaving 18 bases between them.